This T cell receptor (beta chain) emerged from a study of T cell responses to AZD1222 COVID-19 vaccine. Sequenced by immunoSEQ multiplex PCR; TCRdb stores in-frame clones only, minus some. The table lists 150,000 to 200,000 clones, roughly 92% of them singletons, with 1.5% to 2% in the top ten. Trimming took 1 base from V and 7 from J; bases not matched to a gene: 8. Germline CDR1 is LGHDT and CDR2 is YNNKEL (reference sequence). The CDR3 sequence is 16 residues long. The chain employs TRBV3-1 (or the pseudogene TRBV3-2) and TRBJ2-1, with 9 positions matching TRBD2. The source is an adult who received the AZD1222 COVID-19 vaccine. Sequencing was performed on peripheral blood, taken 28 days after the second AZD1222 dose. CDR3 sequence (DNA): TGTGCCAGCAGCCAAGTGTCTAGCGGGGCGCGGAATGAGCAGTTCTTC. Its protein product is CASSQVSSGARNEQFF.